The next 32 T cell receptor beta chains were all read from a single sample in a study of blood T cell repertoires in COVID-19. The assay was immunoSEQ multiplex PCR, and TCRdb's table has in-frame clones only and misses some. The sample carries around 260,000 clones, about 80% recorded once. What was sequenced was peripheral blood. These receptor sequences come from a woman in her fifties or sixties who had recovered from COVID-19.

CDR3 sequence: CASSQDITRGRFF. CDR3 DNA sequence: TGTGCCAGCAGCCAAGATATAACGCGGGGGAGGTTCTTC. The chain carries TRBV3-1 (or the pseudogene TRBV3-2) and TRBJ2-1, with 7 bases that match TRBD2. The CDR3 length is 13 residues. V shed 0 bases, J shed 15 bases, and the junction held 8 bases outside the gene matches. Germline V lookup: CDR1 LGHDT, CDR2 YNNKEL (reference sequence).

This chain uses TRBV9 with TRBJ2-3, with D perhaps TRBD2 (6 bases). Deletions cut 3 bases from V and 2 bases from J, with 13 bases between. Germline loops: CDR1 SGDLS, CDR2 YYNGEE. The CDR3 length is 15 residues. In nucleotides, the CDR3 is TGTGCCAGCAGCGCGAATAGCGGATTCACAGATACGCAGTATTTT. Translated, it gives CASSANSGFTDTQYF.

The gene calls are TRBV7-3 and TRBJ2-5; TRBD2 aligns across 13 bases. There are 16 residues in the CDR3. Germline assignment: CDR1 SGHTA and CDR2 FQGTGA. V was pared by 5 bases and J by 4 bases, with 7 bases of the junction left unmatched. In DNA form, the CDR3 reads TGTGCCAGCAGCGCGAGGGGACTAGCGGGAAGAGAGACCCAGTACTTC. Its protein product is CASSARGLAGRETQYF.

The chain uses TRBV5-1 and TRBJ2-7; TRBD2 matches 12 bases. V was pared by 4 bases and J by 4 bases, with 6 bases of the junction left unmatched. The length of the CDR3 is 15 residues. Germline values: CDR1 SGHRS, CDR2 YFSETQ. For the CDR3, the DNA is TGCGCCAGCAGCCCACCTAGCGGGGGGGGGTACGAGCAGTACTTC. It yields the protein CASSPPSGGGYEQYF.

V usage is TRBV6-2 or TRBV6-3 and J usage is TRBJ2-7, with 10 bases fitting TRBD2. There are 16 residues in the CDR3. V lost 7 bases and J lost 6; bases outside the gene matches: 15. CDR1 and CDR2 (germline): MNHEY, SVGEGT. The CDR3 is CASTPGSSGSPREQYF. CDR3 nucleotide sequence: TGTGCCAGCACCCCAGGTTCTAGCGGGAGCCCCCGCGAGCAGTACTTC.

The rearrangement uses TRBV24-1 and TRBJ1-2, with D possibly being TRBD1 (5 bases). The V gene lost 1 base and the J gene lost 5 bases, with 7 bases spanning the gap. This CDR3 is built from 13 residues. Germline loops: CDR1 KGHDR, CDR2 SFDVKD. In DNA form, the CDR3 reads TGTGCCACCAGTGATTTCGGGGGTTATGGCTACACCTTC. Amino acid sequence: CATSDFGGYGYTF.

The rearrangement links TRBV5-5 to TRBJ1-1; 8 positions agree with TRBD1. CDR1 and CDR2 (germline): SGHKS, YYEKEE (reference sequence). The CDR3 consists of 12 residues. The junction had 4 bases not matched to a gene; V was cut back by 4 bases and J by 8 bases. The CDR3 DNA sequence: TGTGCCAGCAGCCTCCGGGACAGGGAAGCTTTCTTT. This codes for CASSLRDREAFF.

This chain connects TRBV6-2 or TRBV6-3 to TRBJ2-1; D is perhaps TRBD2 (6 bases). Per the germline V gene, CDR1 is MNHEY and CDR2 is SVGEGT. The CDR3 spans 15 residues. Deletions cut 1 base from V and 6 bases from J, with 13 bases between. This CDR3 reads CASSYLAARFNEQFF. CDR3 bases: TGTGCCAGCAGTTACTTAGCGGCCCGGTTCAATGAGCAGTTCTTC.

The rearrangement links TRBV6-2 or TRBV6-3 to TRBJ2-4, with D maybe TRBD1 (6 bases). Germline CDR1 reads MNHEY; CDR2 reads SVGEGT. V lost 5 bases to trimming and J lost 5 bases, with 19 bases between them. The length of the CDR3 is 16 residues. The CDR3 coding sequence is TGTGCCAGCAGTCCAGACAGGACGTCAAATCAAAACATTCAGTACTTC. Its translation: CASSPDRTSNQNIQYF.

The chain recombines TRBV5-1 with TRBJ2-3; possibly TRBD1 for D (6 bases). CDR1 is SGHRS, CDR2 YFSETQ, per germline. This CDR3 has 16 residues. V lost 5 bases and J 0 bases, leaving 16 bases between the germline ends. The CDR3 spells CASSPSGGQSTDTQYF. CDR3 nucleotides: TGCGCCAGCAGTCCCTCCGGCGGACAGAGCACAGATACGCAGTATTTT.

The chain is built from TRBV28 and TRBJ2-5, with TRBD2 identical over 14 bases. The CDR3 sequence is 19 residues long. The junction had 12 bases not matched to a gene; V was cut back by 5 bases and J by 1 base. CDR1 and CDR2 from the germline V gene are MDHEN and SYDVKM. The CDR3 sequence is CASSPNSAGLAGVQETQYF. The CDR3 DNA follows: TGTGCCAGCAGTCCGAATTCTGCGGGACTAGCGGGAGTCCAAGAGACCCAGTACTTC.

This chain links TRBV5-4 with TRBJ1-1; TRBD1 aligns across 7 bases. This CDR3 comprises 17 residues. The germline V gene has CDR1 SGHNT and CDR2 YYREEE (reference sequence). V gave up 0 bases and J gave up 0 bases; unmatched junction bases: 8. The CDR3 coding sequence is TGTGCCAGCAGCTTGGCTAGGACAGGCGGGATGAACACTGAAGCTTTCTTT. It translates to CASSLARTGGMNTEAFF.

This chain uses TRBV29-1 with TRBJ2-7; 10 positions agree with TRBD1. The germline gives CDR1 SQVTM, CDR2 ANQGSEA. Unmatched junction bases numbered 6, after V lost 5 bases and J lost 5 bases. The CDR3 consists of 13 residues. CDR3 DNA sequence: TGCAGCGTTAGGACAGGGGGATCGGACGAGCAGTACTTC. Translation: CSVRTGGSDEQYF.

V gene TRBV4-3 combines with J gene TRBJ2-3; 7 nucleotides line up with TRBD1. The V and J ends lost 4 bases and 0 bases, in that order; junction bases with no gene match: 16. Germline CDR1 LGHNA, CDR2 YSLEER. The CDR3 loop spans 19 amino acids. The CDR3 DNA sequence: TGCGCCAGCAGCCGGGACAGCAATACCTGGGGATCTAGCACAGATACGCAGTATTTT. Translating it yields CASSRDSNTWGSSTDTQYF.

J is TRBJ2-5 and V is TRBV5-1, with 11 positions matching TRBD2. With V trimmed by 3 bases and J by 1 base, 8 bases remained unmatched. The CDR3 covers 17 residues. Germline V gene data show CDR1 as SGHRS and CDR2 as YFSETQ. In DNA, the CDR3 is TGCGCCAGCAGCTATTCCTCTGGGACTAGCGGCCAAGAGACCCAGTACTTC. Amino acids: CASSYSSGTSGQETQYF.

This clone has ten or more counts. The V call is TRBV27, the J call TRBJ2-3; the match to TRBD2 covers 13 bases. CDR1 is MNHEY and CDR2 is SMNVEV in the germline V gene (reference sequence). V lost 5 bases, J lost 6 bases, and 17 bases stayed unmatched. The CDR3 covers 19 residues. CDR3 coding DNA: TGTGCCAGCAGTCCCGGACTAGCGGGAGCGCCCGTCGCAAGGGATACGCAGTATTTT. It encodes CASSPGLAGAPVARDTQYF.

This chain connects TRBV28 to TRBJ1-5; D remains ambiguous. V was clipped by 5 bases and J by 7 bases, with 12 bases between them. This CDR3 is built from 13 residues. Germline CDR1 MDHEN, CDR2 SYDVKM. CDR3 sequence reads: CASSGPSSQPQHF. In nucleotides, the CDR3 is TGTGCCAGCAGTGGCCCCTCTTCACAGCCCCAGCATTTT. Looking up the rest from reference TRBV28 and TRBJ1-5 gives the full variable domain: DVKVTQSSRYLVKRTGEKVFLECVQDMDHENMFWYRQDPGLGLRLIYFSYDVKMKEKGDIPEGYSVSREKKERFSLILESASTNQTSMYLCASSGPSSQPQHFGDGTRLSIL.

This clone is a singleton in its sample. The chain couples TRBV5-4 to TRBJ2-1; D is undetermined. V was shortened by 7 bases and J by 5 bases, with 16 bases between the two germline ends. Germline lookup yields CDR1 SGHNT and CDR2 YYREEE (reference sequence). This CDR3 is 14 amino acids long. The CDR3 is CASRLTIGNNEQFF. The CDR3 DNA sequence: TGTGCCAGCCGTCTTACTATTGGTAACAATGAGCAGTTCTTC.

The chain combines TRBV27 with TRBJ1-1; D ambiguous. This CDR3 has 15 residues. Germline V gene data show CDR1 as MNHEY and CDR2 as SMNVEV (reference sequence). The ends were cut back, 0 bases at V and 6 bases at J, with 14 bases in the middle. This chain's CDR3 is CASSLSWAPSSEAFF. As DNA, the CDR3 is TGTGCCAGCAGTTTATCGTGGGCACCCTCATCTGAAGCTTTCTTT.

This rearrangement joins TRBV12-3 or TRBV12-4 to TRBJ1-2; 8 bases match TRBD1. The CDR3 has 13 amino acids. With 4 bases clipped from V and 8 bases from J, the junction kept 6 bases outside the gene matches. The CDR3 nucleotides read TGTGCCAGCAGTTCCGCAGGGGGCAGGGGCTACACCTTC. The encoded protein is CASSSAGGRGYTF.

The table lists this clone with many counts. The chain has TRBV4-1 and TRBJ2-5; D might be TRBD2 (6 bases). V was clipped by 4 bases and J by 5 bases, with 17 bases between them. Germline V gives CDR1 MGHRA, CDR2 YSYEKL. The CDR3 consists of 15 residues. As DNA, the CDR3 is TGCGCCAGCAGCCCGCGGGACTTTACCAGGGAGACCCAGTACTTC. Protein product: CASSPRDFTRETQYF.

A note on this clone: This sample also contains other DNA sequences that code for the same CDR3. The chain recombines TRBV7-8 with TRBJ1-5; D ambiguous. V lost 0 bases and J lost 6, with 3 bases in between. Per the germline V gene, CDR1 is SGHVS and CDR2 is FQNEAQ. The CDR3 totals 12 residues. CDR3 protein: CASSLASQPQHF. In nucleotides, the CDR3 is TGTGCCAGCAGCTTAGCCAGTCAGCCCCAGCATTTT.

This sequence joins TRBV7-2 and TRBJ2-5; possibly TRBD1 for D (6 bases). The CDR3 length is 16 residues. The V gene lost 2 bases and the J gene lost 0 bases, with 13 bases spanning the gap. Germline assignment: CDR1 SGHTA and CDR2 FQGNSA. The CDR3 DNA reads TGTGCCAGCAGCTTACTTGGCAGGGGCCACCAAGAGACCCAGTACTTC. The encoded protein is CASSLLGRGHQETQYF.

The J gene is TRBJ2-2, the V gene TRBV4-1; tentative D call: TRBD2 (6 bases). Germline CDR1 reads MGHRA; CDR2 reads YSYEKL. This CDR3 spans 16 amino acids. V lost 1 base, J lost 5 bases, and 14 bases lay in between. The CDR3, as DNA: TGCGCCAGCAGCCAAGGACAGACTGCGGGGACCGGGGAGCTGTTTTTT. Encoded protein: CASSQGQTAGTGELFF.

This clone was detected a few times. The chain recombines TRBV7-9 with TRBJ1-5; 7 bases match TRBD1. The germline CDR1 and CDR2 sequences are SEHNR and FQNEAQ (reference sequence). V shed 5 bases, J shed 7 bases, and the junction held 11 bases outside the gene matches. The CDR3 covers 15 residues. CDR3 protein: CASSAGTAPGQPQHF. As DNA, the CDR3 is TGTGCCAGCAGCGCCGGGACAGCGCCCGGGCAGCCCCAGCATTTT.

The chain carries TRBV28 and TRBJ2-2; D possibly corresponds to TRBD2 (5 bases). Germline V gene sequence: CDR1 MDHEN, CDR2 SYDVKM. This CDR3 spans 13 amino acids. Trimming pared 2 bases from V and 5 bases from J, leaving 6 bases between. The CDR3 sequence: CASSLGGTGELFF. In DNA, the CDR3 is TGTGCCAGCAGTTTAGGAGGTACCGGGGAGCTGTTTTTT.

This chain links TRBV21-1 with TRBJ1-2. TRBV21-1 is termed a pseudogene. The CDR3 consists of 15 residues. In nucleotides, the CDR3 is TGTGCCAGTAGTAAAGGGCCTCCGGCCCGGGGTGGCTACACCTTC. This encodes CASSKGPPARGGYTF.

V is TRBV7-2 and J is TRBJ2-3, with 11 bases identical to TRBD2. The CDR3 contains 19 residues. V lost 5 bases, J lost 1 base, and 14 bases stayed unmatched. The germline V gene has CDR1 SGHTA and CDR2 FQGNSA. The CDR3: CASSPRAPLAGVRTDTQYF. In DNA, the CDR3 is TGTGCCAGCAGCCCACGCGCCCCACTAGCGGGAGTTCGCACAGATACGCAGTATTTT.

V is TRBV21-1 and J is TRBJ1-4; the tabulated D call, TRBD1, remains unverified against the DNA. TRBV21-1 represents a pseudogene. The CDR3 contains 19 residues. This CDR3 is CASSRKERLRGQGYEKLFF. The CDR3 region has the DNA TGTGCCAGCAGCAGAAAAGAAAGACTTAGGGGACAGGGCTATGAAAAACTGTTTTTT.

V is TRBV18 and J is TRBJ2-7; TRBD1 is a possible D gene (6 bases). Germline assignment: CDR1 KGHSH and CDR2 LQKENI. This CDR3 is 17 amino acids long. Trimming took 3 bases from V and 3 from J, leaving 21 bases between them. The CDR3 protein is CASSPPGTGSGNYEQYF. The CDR3 DNA follows: TGTGCCAGCTCACCTCCCGGTACAGGGTCTGGGAACTACGAGCAGTACTTC. Variable domain in full (rest from reference TRBV18 and TRBJ2-7): NAGVMQNPRHLVRRRGQEARLRCSPMKGHSHVYWYRQLPEEGLKFMVYLQKENIIDESGMPKERFSAEFPKEGPSILRIQQVVRGDSAAYFCASSPPGTGSGNYEQYFGPGTRLTVT.

The chain joins TRBV28 to TRBJ2-1, with 8 bases lining up with TRBD1. The CDR3 loop spans 14 amino acids. Germline V gene sequence: CDR1 MDHEN, CDR2 SYDVKM. The V and J ends lost 8 bases and 4 bases, in that order; junction bases with no gene match: 7. CDR3 sequence (DNA): TGTGCCAGCCAACCGACAGGGGAGTACAATGAGCAGTTCTTC. Translation gives CASQPTGEYNEQFF.

This chain uses TRBV7-3 with TRBJ2-7, with TRBD1 identical over 7 bases. Germline CDR1 is SGHTA and CDR2 is FQGTGA. The CDR3 loop spans 13 amino acids. Unmatched junction bases numbered 6, after V lost 4 bases and J lost 6 bases. The CDR3 protein is CASSSWTGSEQYF. CDR3 nucleotide sequence: TGTGCCAGCAGCTCCTGGACAGGCTCCGAGCAGTACTTC.